One TCR beta chain is described in this entry. With 4 bases removed from V and 2 bases from J, the gap between germline ends came to 17 bases. This CDR3 has 16 amino acids. Looked up from germline, CDR1 is SEHNR and CDR2 is FQNEAQ (reference sequence). This entry belongs to a study of blood T cell repertoires in COVID-19. For the study at large: PBMCs, B-cell-depleted T cells, or T cells were the source of the cDNA or gDNA that made up the material.

Original processing notes: Quantification of nucleated cells was approximated via reference gene primer amplification. Produced via immunoSEQ multiplex PCR; TCRdb's table is partial and in-frame only. V and J calls and clone size are those listed in that table; D and trimming were worked out from the DNA. The sample carries approximately 65,000 clones, around 79% recorded once. The sequence was collected from a man aged 55-75 years with acute or convalescent COVID-19. The rearrangement uses TRBV7-9 and TRBJ1-1; the D gene is possibly TRBD1 (5 bases). Sequenced: peripheral blood. The CDR3 nucleotides are TGTGCCAGCAGCTCACTTAAGGGGCAAATTAACACTGAAGCTTTCTTT. Its translation is CASSSLKGQINTEAFF.